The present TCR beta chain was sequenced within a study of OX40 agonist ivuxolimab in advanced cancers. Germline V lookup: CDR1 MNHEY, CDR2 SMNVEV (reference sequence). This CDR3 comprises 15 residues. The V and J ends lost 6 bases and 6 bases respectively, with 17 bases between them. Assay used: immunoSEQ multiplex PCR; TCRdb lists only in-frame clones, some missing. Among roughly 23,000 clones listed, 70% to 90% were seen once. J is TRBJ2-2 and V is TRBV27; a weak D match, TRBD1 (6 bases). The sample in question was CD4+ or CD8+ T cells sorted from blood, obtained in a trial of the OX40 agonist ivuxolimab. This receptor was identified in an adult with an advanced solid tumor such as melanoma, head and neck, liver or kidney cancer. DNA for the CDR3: TGTGCCAGCAGACTTGCGGGCAGGGGTGCCGGGGAGCTGTTTTTT. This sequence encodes CASRLAGRGAGELFF.